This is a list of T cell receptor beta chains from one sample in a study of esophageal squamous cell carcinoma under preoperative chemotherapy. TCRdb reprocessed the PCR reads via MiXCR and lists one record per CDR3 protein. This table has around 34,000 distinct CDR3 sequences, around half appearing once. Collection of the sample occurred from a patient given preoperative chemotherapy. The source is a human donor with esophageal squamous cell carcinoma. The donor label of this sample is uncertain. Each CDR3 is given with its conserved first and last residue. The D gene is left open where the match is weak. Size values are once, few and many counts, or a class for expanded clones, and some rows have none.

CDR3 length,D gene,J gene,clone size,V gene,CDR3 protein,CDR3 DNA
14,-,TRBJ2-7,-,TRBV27,CASTSLGDSYEQYF,TGTGCCAGCACTTCTTTGGGTGACTCCTACGAGCAGTACTTC
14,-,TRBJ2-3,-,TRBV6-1,CAGSWVRSTETQYF,TGTGCGGGCAGCTGGGTGCGAAGCACAGAGACCCAGTATTTT
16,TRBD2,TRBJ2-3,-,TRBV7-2,CASSTTGTSAKDIQYF,TGTGCCAGCAGTACAACGGGGACTAGCGCCAAAGACATTCAGTATTTT
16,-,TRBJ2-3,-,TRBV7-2,CACAGRRARDVETQYF,TGTGCCTGCGCCGGGCGACGCGCCCGAGACGTAGAGACGCAGTATTTC
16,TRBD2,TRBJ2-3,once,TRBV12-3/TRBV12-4,CASRGTSGGAPDTQYF,TGTGCCAGCAGGGGGACTAGCGGGGGGGCCCCAGATACGCAGTACTTT
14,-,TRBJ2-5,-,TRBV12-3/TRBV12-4,CAGPGRGDKEIQYF,TGTGCGGGTCCCGGGCGCGGGGACAAAGAGATTCAGTACTTC
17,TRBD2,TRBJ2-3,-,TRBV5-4,CASSLGLAGGNTDTQYF,TGTGCCAGCAGCTTGGGACTAGCGGGGGGAAACACAGATACGCAGTATTTT
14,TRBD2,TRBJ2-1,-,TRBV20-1,CSAERGGAYNEQFF,TGCAGTGCTGAGCGGGGGGGCGCCTACAATGAGCAGTTCTTC
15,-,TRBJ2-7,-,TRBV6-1,CASRDGTYSSYEQYF,TGTGCCAGCAGAGACGGGACCTATTCGTCCTACGAGCAGTACTTC
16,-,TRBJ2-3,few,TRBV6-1,CASSRKGGGGTNTQYF,TGTGCCAGCAGTCGCAAGGGGGGGGGCGGCACAAATACGCAGTACTTT
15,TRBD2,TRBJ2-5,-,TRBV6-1,CASSGGGGGGDTQYF,TGTGCCAGCAGTGGCGGGGGGGGCGGGGGAGATACCCAGTACTTC
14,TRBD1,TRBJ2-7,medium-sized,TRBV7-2,CASSLDRGSYEQYF,TGTGCCAGCAGCTTAGACAGGGGGTCCTACGAGCAGTACTTC
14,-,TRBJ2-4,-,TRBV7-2,CAGSGGRAKDTQYF,TGTGCGGGCAGCGGCGGTCGAGCCAAAGACACCCAGTACTTC
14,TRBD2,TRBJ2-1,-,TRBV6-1,CASSEPGGQETQFF,TGTGCCAGCAGTGAACCGGGGGGGCAAGAGACCCAGTTCTTC
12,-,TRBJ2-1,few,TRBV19,CASRTGHNEQFF,TGTGCCAGTCGCACGGGGCACAATGAGCAGTTCTTC
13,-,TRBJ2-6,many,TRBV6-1,CASSEQGANVLTF,TGTGCCAGCAGTGAACAGGGGGCCAACGTCCTGACTTTC
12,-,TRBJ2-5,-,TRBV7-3,CASSWDGETQYF,TGTGCCAGCAGCTGGGATGGAGAGACCCAGTACTTC
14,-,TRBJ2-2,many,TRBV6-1,CASRGQVNTGELFF,TGTGCCAGCAGAGGGCAGGTGAACACCGGGGAGCTGTTTTTT
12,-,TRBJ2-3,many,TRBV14,CASSQDRVTQYF,TGTGCCAGCAGCCAAGATCGGGTTACGCAGTATTTT
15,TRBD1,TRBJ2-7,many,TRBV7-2,CASSLTGGVGNEQYF,TGTGCCAGCAGCTTAACAGGGGGCGTGGGGAACGAGCAGTACTTC
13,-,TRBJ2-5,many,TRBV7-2,CASSLFTGETQYF,TGTGCCAGCAGCTTATTCACCGGAGAGACCCAGTACTTC
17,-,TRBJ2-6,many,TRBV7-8,CASSHSRLTSGANVLTF,TGTGCCAGCAGCCACAGTCGACTGACCTCTGGGGCCAACGTCCTGACTTTC
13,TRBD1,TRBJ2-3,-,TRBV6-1,CASKAVSTGEQYF,TGTGCCAGCAAGGCAGTGAGCACAGGGGAGCAGTATTTT
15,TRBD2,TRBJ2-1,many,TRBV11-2,CASSLGLANGETQFF,TGTGCCAGCAGCTTGGGACTAGCTAACGGGGAGACCCAGTTCTTC
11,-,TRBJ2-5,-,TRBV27,CAGSGQDTQYF,TGCGCGGGCAGTGGCCAAGACACCCAGTACTTC
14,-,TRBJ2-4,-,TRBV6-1,CPGRGGRAINIQYF,TGTCCCGGCAGGGGGGGGCGAGCCATAAACATTCAGTACTTC
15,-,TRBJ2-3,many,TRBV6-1,CASSRTGYSTDTQYF,TGTGCCAGCAGCCGTACAGGGTACTCCACAGATACGCAGTATTTT
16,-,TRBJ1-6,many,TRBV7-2,CASSGGGGRGNSPLHF,TGTGCCAGCAGCGGGGGGGGGGGAAGGGGTAATTCACCCCTCCACTTT
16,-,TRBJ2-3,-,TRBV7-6,CACSFSRLGVKNTQYF,TGTGCCTGCAGCTTTTCGAGGCTGGGAGTCAAAAATACGCAGTATTTT
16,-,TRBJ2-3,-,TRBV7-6,CASSLDGGRGEDTQYF,TGTGCCAGCAGCTTAGACGGGGGCAGGGGCGAAGATACGCAGTATTTC
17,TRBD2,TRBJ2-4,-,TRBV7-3,CASSLKLGRGAKNTQYF,TGTGCCAGCAGCCTCAAACTGGGGCGGGGGGCCAAAAACACTCAGTACTTC